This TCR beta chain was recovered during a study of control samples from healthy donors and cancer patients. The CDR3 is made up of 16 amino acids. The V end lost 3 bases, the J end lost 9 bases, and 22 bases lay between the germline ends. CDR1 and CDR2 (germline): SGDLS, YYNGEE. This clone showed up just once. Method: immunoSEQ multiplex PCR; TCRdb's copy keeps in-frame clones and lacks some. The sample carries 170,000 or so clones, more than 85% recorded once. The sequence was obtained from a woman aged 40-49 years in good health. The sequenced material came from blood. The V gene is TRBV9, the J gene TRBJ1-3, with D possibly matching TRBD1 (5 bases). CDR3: CASSGSPTETASTIYF. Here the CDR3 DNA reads TGTGCCAGCAGCGGGAGCCCGACAGAGACGGCCAGCACCATATATTTT.